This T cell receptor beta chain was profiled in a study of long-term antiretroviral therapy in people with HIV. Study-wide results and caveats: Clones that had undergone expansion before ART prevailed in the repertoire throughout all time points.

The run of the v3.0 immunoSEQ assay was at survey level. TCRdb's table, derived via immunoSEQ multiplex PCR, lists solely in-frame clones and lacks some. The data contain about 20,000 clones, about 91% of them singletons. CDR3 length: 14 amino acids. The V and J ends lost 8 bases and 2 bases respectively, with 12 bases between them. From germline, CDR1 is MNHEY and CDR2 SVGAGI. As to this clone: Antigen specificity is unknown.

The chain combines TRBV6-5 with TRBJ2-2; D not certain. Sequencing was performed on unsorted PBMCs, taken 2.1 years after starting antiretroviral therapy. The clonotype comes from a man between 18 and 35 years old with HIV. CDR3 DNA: TGTGCCAGCGGTATCAGTTCTAACACCGGGGAGCTGTTTTTT. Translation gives CASGISSNTGELFF.